The 15 T cell receptor beta chains below come from one sample, sequenced in a study of Ad26.COV2.S vaccination and SARS-CoV-2 variants (dated by TCRdb to the early 2020s). The treatment or condition label on this specimen signifies: 15 to 20 received Ad26.COV2.S at low or high dose, single or two shots; about 5 received placebo; per-sample allocation not given. For vaccine and placebo recipients, the sequenced repertoires came from samples collected on day 63 after the first injection. Library creation used the immunoSEQ multiplex PCR assay. TCRdb took this table from immuneACCESS and kept in-frame rearrangements with V and J called. Such tables lack part of the clones; where checked against another copy, unresolved V genes explain under half of the gap, and the rest is unexplained. For this sample the table gives 400,000 to 450,000 clones, of which about 93% were detected only once. Jointly, the top ten make up 10% to 15% of the sample.

Sequenced here: peripheral blood, sampled in a trial of Ad26.COV2.S vaccine versus placebo. The receptors originated from a person aged 18-65 years who received the Ad26.COV2.S COVID-19 vaccine or a placebo.

The CDR3, as DNA: TGTGCCAGCAGTTACTCGTTCGCCCAAGAGACCCAGTACTTC. Translated, it gives CASSYSFAQETQYF. V gene TRBV6-5 combines with J gene TRBJ2-5, with D unresolved. Germline CDR1 reads MNHEY; CDR2 reads SVGAGI. Trimming shortened V by 0 bases and J by 1 base, and 6 bases separated the two germline ends. The CDR3 runs to 14 residues.

On this clone: Distinct nucleotide sequences in the sample also encode this CDR3. The chain is built from TRBV6-2 or TRBV6-3 and TRBJ2-7; D remains ambiguous. The CDR3 contains 11 residues. Germline V lookup: CDR1 MNHEY, CDR2 SVGEGT. V was clipped by 2 bases and J by 3 bases, with 2 bases between them. The CDR3 coding sequence is TGTGCCAGCAGTTACCGCTACGAGCAGTACTTC. Translation gives CASSYRYEQYF.

CDR3 DNA: TGTGCCAGCAGCAGGAATTTGGCCGGGGAGCTGTTTTTT. This gives the protein CASSRNLAGELFF. The chain combines TRBV5-4 with TRBJ2-2; D gene uncertain. This CDR3 has 13 residues. CDR1 is SGHNT, CDR2 YYREEE, per germline (reference sequence). The V gene lost 4 bases and the J gene lost 6 bases, with 10 bases spanning the gap. The whole variable domain, filled in from reference TRBV5-4 and TRBJ2-2, reads ETGVTQSPTHLIKTRGQQVTLRCSSQSGHNTVSWYQQALGQGPQFIFQYYREEENGRGNFPPRFSGLQFPNYSSELNVNALELDDSALYLCASSRNLAGELFFGEGSRLTVL.

This clone was seen a single time. V is TRBV5-1 and J is TRBJ2-7; no reliable D call. The V and J ends lost 1 base and 3 bases respectively, with 14 bases between them. The CDR3 is made up of 15 amino acids. Germline-derived CDR1 and CDR2 are SGHRS and YFSETQ. The CDR3 DNA is TGCGCCAGCAGCTTGACGAGTCAGGAGATCTACGAGCAGTACTTC. It codes for CASSLTSQEIYEQYF. Based on the CDR3 plus reference TRBV5-1 and TRBJ2-7, the full variable domain is KAGVTQTPRYLIKTRGQQVTLSCSPISGHRSVSWYQQTPGQGLQFLFEYFSETQRNKGNFPGRFSGRQFSNSRSEMNVSTLELGDSALYLCASSLTSQEIYEQYFGPGTRLTVT.

This clone was seen a single time. The genes are TRBV28 and TRBJ1-4; D is perhaps TRBD1 (5 bases). Trimming removed 3 bases at V and 7 bases at J, with 15 bases between. The CDR3 has 15 residues. Germline V lookup: CDR1 MDHEN, CDR2 SYDVKM. The CDR3 DNA follows: TGTGCCAGCAGTTTGGGGGGAGGGGTCGTTGAAAAACTGTTTTTT. Protein sequence: CASSLGGGVVEKLFF.

This chain joins TRBV3-1 (or the pseudogene TRBV3-2) and TRBJ2-1, with TRBD2 matching over 7 bases. This CDR3 contains 16 residues. Unmatched junction bases numbered 13, after V lost 1 base and J lost 10 bases. Germline V gene lookup returns CDR1 LGHDT and CDR2 YNNKEL (reference sequence). The CDR3 loop is CASSQGQGASGMEQFF. CDR3 nucleotides: TGTGCCAGCAGCCAAGGGCAGGGCGCGAGCGGGATGGAGCAGTTCTTC.

The chain combines TRBV27 with TRBJ2-6; D remains ambiguous. Germline CDR1 MNHEY, CDR2 SMNVEV (reference sequence). This CDR3 has 15 amino acids. Trimming removed 3 bases at V and 0 bases at J, with 6 bases between. CDR3 nucleotide sequence: TGTGCCAGCAGTTTTGATACCTCTGGGGCCAACGTCCTGACTTTC. Encoded protein: CASSFDTSGANVLTF.

This chain joins TRBV19 and TRBJ2-7; TRBD2 is a possible D gene (6 bases). The length of the CDR3 is 14 residues. Looked up from germline, CDR1 is LNHDA and CDR2 is SQIVND (reference sequence). The V end lost 3 bases, the J end lost 6 bases, and 15 bases lay between the germline ends. This CDR3 reads CASSMDHLGGEQYF. The CDR3 nucleotides are TGTGCCAGTAGTATGGACCATCTCGGGGGCGAGCAGTACTTC.

V gene TRBV18 combines with J gene TRBJ1-4; D remains ambiguous. The CDR3 covers 16 residues. Germline V gene lookup returns CDR1 KGHSH and CDR2 LQKENI. Trimming cost V 1 base and J 0 bases, with 9 bases left between them. The CDR3 sequence is CASSPRTATTNEKLFF. The CDR3 DNA is TGTGCCAGCTCACCACGAACAGCAACAACTAATGAAAAACTGTTTTTT.

The V and J genes are TRBV7-9 and TRBJ2-3, with 10 positions matching TRBD2. Germline V gene data show CDR1 as SEHNR and CDR2 as FQNEAQ (reference sequence). V trimming: 8 bases; J trimming: 6 bases; junction bases outside the gene matches: 8. The CDR3 runs to 14 residues. The CDR3 sequence is CASPLAGAYDTQYF. The CDR3 DNA sequence: TGTGCCAGCCCTCTAGCGGGAGCTTATGATACGCAGTATTTT.

This clone was detected a few times. The chain combines TRBV30 with TRBJ1-2; 7 nucleotides align to TRBD1. After removal of 8 bases from V and 6 bases from J, the junction contained 12 bases not matched to a gene. Germline V gene lookup returns CDR1 GTSNPN and CDR2 SVGIG (reference sequence). This CDR3 has 13 amino acids. CDR3 sequence (DNA): TGTGCCAGTTTCAGGGGGTCTTTGGATGGCTACACCTTC. This translates into CASFRGSLDGYTF. The complete variable domain, with remaining parts taken from reference TRBV30 and TRBJ1-2, reads SQTIHQWPATLVQPVGSPLSLECTVEGTSNPNLYWYRQAAGRGLQLLFYSVGIGQISSEVPQNLSASRPQDRQFILSSKKLLLSDSGFYLCASFRGSLDGYTFGSGTRLTVV.

The gene calls are TRBV7-9 and TRBJ1-1; D gene unclear. Germline V gives CDR1 SEHNR, CDR2 FQNEAQ (reference sequence). V lost 5 bases, J lost 0 bases, and 10 bases lay in between. This CDR3 has 14 amino acids. The chain's CDR3 is CASSPTQLNTEAFF. The CDR3 DNA reads as TGTGCCAGCAGCCCGACCCAACTGAACACTGAAGCTTTCTTT.

This sequence joins TRBV27 and TRBJ1-1; no firm D call. Germline lookup yields CDR1 MNHEY and CDR2 SMNVEV (reference sequence). This CDR3 is built from 13 residues. V lost 4 bases and J lost 5, with 11 bases in between. The chain's CDR3 is CASSSRGWTEAFF. The CDR3 DNA reads TGTGCCAGCAGTTCCCGTGGTTGGACTGAAGCTTTCTTT.

The chain joins TRBV2 to TRBJ2-1; D is perhaps TRBD2 (5 bases). The CDR3 totals 14 residues. Germline V CDR1 and CDR2: SNHLY, FYNNEI. V lost 0 bases to trimming and J lost 4 bases, with 7 bases between them. The CDR3 sequence: CASSEARGYNEQFF. The CDR3 DNA follows: TGTGCCAGCAGTGAAGCGCGAGGGTACAATGAGCAGTTCTTC.

This chain connects TRBV4-2 to TRBJ1-4; the match to TRBD1 covers 7 bases. The germline CDR1 and CDR2 sequences are LGHNA and YNFKEQ. The V and J ends lost 0 bases and 7 bases, in that order; junction bases with no gene match: 2. CDR3 size: 14 residues. CDR3 sequence: CASSQETGFEKLFF. In DNA, the CDR3 is TGTGCCAGCAGCCAAGAGACAGGGTTTGAAAAACTGTTTTTT.